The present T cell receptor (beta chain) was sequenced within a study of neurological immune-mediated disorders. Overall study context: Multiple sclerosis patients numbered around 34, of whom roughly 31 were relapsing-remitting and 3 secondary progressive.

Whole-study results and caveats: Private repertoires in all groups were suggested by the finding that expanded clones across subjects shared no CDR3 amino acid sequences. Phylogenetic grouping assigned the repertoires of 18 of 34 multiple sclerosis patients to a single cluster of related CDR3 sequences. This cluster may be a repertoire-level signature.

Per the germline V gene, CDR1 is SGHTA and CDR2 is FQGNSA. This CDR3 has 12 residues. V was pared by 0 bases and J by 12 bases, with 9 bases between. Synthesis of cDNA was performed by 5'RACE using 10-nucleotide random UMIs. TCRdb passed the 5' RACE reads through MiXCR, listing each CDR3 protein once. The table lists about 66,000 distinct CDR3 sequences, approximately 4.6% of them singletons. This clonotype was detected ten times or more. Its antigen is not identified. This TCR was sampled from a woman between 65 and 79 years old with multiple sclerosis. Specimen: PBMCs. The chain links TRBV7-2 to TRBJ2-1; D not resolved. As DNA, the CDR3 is TGTGCCAGCAGCTTAGCCCTTCCCAGGCAGTTCTTC. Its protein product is CASSLALPRQFF.